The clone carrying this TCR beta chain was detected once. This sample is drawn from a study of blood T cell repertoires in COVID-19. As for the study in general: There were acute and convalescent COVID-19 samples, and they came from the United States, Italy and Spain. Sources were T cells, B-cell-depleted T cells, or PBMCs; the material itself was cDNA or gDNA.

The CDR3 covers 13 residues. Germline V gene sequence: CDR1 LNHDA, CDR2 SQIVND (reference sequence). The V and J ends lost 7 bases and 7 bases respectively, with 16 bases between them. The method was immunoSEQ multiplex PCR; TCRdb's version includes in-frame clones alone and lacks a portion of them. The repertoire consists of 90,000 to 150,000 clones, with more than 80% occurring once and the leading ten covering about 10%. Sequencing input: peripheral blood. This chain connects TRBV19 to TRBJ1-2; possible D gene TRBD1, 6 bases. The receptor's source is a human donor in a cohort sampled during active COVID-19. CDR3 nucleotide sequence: TGTGCCAGTACCGGACAGCCCCACTTTGGCTACACCTTC. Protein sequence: CASTGQPHFGYTF.